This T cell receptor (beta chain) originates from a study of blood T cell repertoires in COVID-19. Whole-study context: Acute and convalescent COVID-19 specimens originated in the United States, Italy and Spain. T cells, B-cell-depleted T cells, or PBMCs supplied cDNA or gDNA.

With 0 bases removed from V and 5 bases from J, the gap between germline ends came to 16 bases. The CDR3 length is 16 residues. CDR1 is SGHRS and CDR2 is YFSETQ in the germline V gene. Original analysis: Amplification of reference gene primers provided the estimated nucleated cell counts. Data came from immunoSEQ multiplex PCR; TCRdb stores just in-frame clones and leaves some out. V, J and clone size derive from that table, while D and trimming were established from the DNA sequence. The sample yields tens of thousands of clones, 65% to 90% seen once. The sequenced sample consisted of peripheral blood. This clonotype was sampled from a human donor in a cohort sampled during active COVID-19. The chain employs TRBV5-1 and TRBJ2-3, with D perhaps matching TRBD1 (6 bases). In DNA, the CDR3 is TGCGCCAGCAGCTTGGGGGATCAGGGGAGAGGAGATACGCAGTATTTT. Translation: CASSLGDQGRGDTQYF.